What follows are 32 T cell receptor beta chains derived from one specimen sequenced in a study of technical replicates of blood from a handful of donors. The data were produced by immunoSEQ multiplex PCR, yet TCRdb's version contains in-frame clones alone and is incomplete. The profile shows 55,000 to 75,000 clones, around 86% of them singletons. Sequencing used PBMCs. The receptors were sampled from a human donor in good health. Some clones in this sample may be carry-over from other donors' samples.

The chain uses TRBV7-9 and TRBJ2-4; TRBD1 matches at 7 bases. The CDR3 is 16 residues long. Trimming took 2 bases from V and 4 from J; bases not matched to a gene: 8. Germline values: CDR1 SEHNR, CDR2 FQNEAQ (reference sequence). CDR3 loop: CASSLSPLGQKNIQYF. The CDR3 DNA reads TGTGCCAGCAGCTTATCCCCTTTGGGACAGAAAAACATTCAGTACTTC.

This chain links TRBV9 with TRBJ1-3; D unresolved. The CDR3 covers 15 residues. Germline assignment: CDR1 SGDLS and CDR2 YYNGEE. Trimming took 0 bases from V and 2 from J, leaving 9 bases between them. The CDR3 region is CASSVAAGTGNTIYF. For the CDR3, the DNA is TGTGCCAGCAGCGTAGCGGCAGGTACTGGAAACACCATATATTTT.

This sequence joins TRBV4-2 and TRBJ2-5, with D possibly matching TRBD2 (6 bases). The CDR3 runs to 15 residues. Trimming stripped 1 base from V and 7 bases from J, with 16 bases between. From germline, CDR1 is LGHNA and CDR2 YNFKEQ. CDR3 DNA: TGTGCCAGCAGCCAAGCTCAGGACTACCCTTCGACCCAGTACTTC. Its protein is CASSQAQDYPSTQYF.

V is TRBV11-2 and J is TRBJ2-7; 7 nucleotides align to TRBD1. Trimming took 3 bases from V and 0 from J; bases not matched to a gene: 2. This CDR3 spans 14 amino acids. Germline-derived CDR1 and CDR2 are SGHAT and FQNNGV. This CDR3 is CASSLRDSSYEQYF. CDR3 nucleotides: TGTGCCAGCAGCTTGAGGGACAGCTCCTACGAGCAGTACTTC.

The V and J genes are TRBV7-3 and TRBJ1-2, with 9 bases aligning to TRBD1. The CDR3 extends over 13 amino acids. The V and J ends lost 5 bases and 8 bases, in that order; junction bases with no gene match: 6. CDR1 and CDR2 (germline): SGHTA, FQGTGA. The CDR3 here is CASSPGQGLGYTF. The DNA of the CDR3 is TGTGCCAGCAGCCCGGGACAGGGTTTAGGCTACACCTTC.

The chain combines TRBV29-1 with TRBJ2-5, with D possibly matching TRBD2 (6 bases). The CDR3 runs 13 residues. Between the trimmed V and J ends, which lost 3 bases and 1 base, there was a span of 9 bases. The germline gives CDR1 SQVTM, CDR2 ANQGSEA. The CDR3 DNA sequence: TGCAGCGTTGATGCGGGGACCCAAGAGACCCAGTACTTC. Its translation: CSVDAGTQETQYF.

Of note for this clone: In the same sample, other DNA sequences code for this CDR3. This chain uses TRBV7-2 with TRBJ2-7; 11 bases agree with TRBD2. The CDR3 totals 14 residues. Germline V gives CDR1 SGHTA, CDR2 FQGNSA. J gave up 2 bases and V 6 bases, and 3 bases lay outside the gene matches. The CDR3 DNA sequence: TGTGCCAGCAGTTTACTAGCGGGAGCCTACGAGCAGTACTTC. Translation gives CASSLLAGAYEQYF.

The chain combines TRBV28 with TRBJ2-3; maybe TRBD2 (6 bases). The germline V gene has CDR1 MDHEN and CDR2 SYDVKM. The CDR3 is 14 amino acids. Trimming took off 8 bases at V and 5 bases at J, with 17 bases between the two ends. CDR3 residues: CASCTSRELDTQYF. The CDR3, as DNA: TGTGCCAGCTGCACGTCCCGGGAGTTAGATACGCAGTATTTT. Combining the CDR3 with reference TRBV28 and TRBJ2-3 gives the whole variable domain DVKVTQSSRYLVKRTGEKVFLECVQDMDHENMFWYRQDPGLGLRLIYFSYDVKMKEKGDIPEGYSVSREKKERFSLILESASTNQTSMYLCASCTSRELDTQYFGPGTRLTVL.

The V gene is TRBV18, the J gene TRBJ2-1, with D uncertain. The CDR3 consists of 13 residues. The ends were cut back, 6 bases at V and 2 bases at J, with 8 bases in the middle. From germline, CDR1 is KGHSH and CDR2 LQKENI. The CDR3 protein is CASSPNTYNEQFF. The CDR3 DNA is TGTGCCAGCTCCCCGAACACCTACAATGAGCAGTTCTTC.

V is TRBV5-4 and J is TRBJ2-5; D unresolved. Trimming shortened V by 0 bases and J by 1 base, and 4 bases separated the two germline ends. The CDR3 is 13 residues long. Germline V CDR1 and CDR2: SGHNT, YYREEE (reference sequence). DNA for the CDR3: TGTGCCAGCAGCTTGGCCCTCCAAGAGACCCAGTACTTC. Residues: CASSLALQETQYF.

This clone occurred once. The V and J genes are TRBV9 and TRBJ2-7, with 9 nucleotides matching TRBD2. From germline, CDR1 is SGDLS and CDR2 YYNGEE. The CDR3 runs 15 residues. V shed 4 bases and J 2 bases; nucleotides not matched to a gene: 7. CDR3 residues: CASSPQRGAAYEQYF. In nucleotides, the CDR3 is TGTGCCAGCAGCCCTCAGCGGGGGGCGGCCTACGAGCAGTACTTC.

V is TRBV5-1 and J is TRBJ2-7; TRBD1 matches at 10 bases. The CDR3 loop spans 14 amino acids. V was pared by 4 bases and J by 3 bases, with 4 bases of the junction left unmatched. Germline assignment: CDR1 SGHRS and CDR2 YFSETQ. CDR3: CASSQGQGNYEQYF. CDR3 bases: TGCGCCAGCAGCCAGGGACAGGGGAACTACGAGCAGTACTTC.

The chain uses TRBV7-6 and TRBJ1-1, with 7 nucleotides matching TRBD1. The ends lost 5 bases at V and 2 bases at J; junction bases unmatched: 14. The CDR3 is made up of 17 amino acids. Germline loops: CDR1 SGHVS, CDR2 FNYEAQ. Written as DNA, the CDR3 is TGTGCCAGCAGCGCTATAATTCAGGGGGGCCCTAACACTGAAGCTTTCTTT. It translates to CASSAIIQGGPNTEAFF.

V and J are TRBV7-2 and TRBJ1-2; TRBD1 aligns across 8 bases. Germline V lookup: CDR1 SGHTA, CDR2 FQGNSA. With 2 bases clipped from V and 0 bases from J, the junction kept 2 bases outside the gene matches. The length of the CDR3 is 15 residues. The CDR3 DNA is TGTGCCAGCAGCTTAACCAGGGGGCCTAACTATGGCTACACCTTC. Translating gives CASSLTRGPNYGYTF.

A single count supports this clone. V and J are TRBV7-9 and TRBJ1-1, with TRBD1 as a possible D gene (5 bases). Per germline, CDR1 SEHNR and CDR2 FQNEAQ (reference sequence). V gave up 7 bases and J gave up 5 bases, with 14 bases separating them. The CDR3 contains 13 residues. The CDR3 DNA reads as TGTGCCAGCACCAACGGGGGTGGGACTGAAGCTTTCTTT. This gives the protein CASTNGGGTEAFF.

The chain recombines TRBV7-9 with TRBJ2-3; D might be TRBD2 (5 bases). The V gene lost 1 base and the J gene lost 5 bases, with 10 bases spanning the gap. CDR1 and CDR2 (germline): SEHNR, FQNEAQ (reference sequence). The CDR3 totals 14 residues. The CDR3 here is CASSLGGIKDTQYF. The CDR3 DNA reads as TGTGCCAGCAGCTTAGGAGGGATCAAAGATACGCAGTATTTT. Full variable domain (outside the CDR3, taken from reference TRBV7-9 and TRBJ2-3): DTGVSQNPRHKITKRGQNVTFRCDPISEHNRLYWYRQTLGQGPEFLTYFQNEAQLEKSRLLSDRFSAERPKGSFSTLEIQRTEQGDSAMYLCASSLGGIKDTQYFGPGTRLTVL.

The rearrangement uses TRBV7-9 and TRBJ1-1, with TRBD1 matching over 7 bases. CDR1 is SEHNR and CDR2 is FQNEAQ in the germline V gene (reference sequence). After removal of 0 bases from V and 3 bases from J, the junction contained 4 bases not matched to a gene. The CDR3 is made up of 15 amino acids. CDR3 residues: CASSLAKTGYTEAFF. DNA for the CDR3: TGTGCCAGCAGCTTAGCGAAGACAGGGTACACTGAAGCTTTCTTT.

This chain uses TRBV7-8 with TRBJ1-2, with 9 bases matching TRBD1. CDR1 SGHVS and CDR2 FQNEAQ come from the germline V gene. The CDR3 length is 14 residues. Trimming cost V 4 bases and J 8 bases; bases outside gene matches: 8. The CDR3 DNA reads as TGTGCCAGCAGCTCCCAACAGGGGGCGAGGGGCTACACCTTC. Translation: CASSSQQGARGYTF.

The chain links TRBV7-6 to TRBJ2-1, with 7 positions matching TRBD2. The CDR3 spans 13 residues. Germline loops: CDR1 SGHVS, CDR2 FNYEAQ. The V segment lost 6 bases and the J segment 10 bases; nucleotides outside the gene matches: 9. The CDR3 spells CASRSELAREQFF. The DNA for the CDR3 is TGTGCCAGCAGATCCGAACTAGCGAGGGAGCAGTTCTTC.

The CDR3 sequence is CASSPSRVQETQYF. CDR3 DNA sequence: TGTGCCAGCAGCCCATCTCGGGTACAAGAGACCCAGTACTTC. V and J are TRBV7-2 and TRBJ2-5, with unresolved D. The V and J ends lost 5 bases and 2 bases respectively, with 12 bases between them. Germline lookup yields CDR1 SGHTA and CDR2 FQGNSA. The CDR3 length is 14 residues. Looking up the rest from reference TRBV7-2 and TRBJ2-5 gives the full variable domain: GAGVSQSPSNKVTEKGKDVELRCDPISGHTALYWYRQSLGQGLEFLIYFQGNSAPDKSGLPSDRFSAERTGGSVSTLTIQRTQQEDSAVYLCASSPSRVQETQYFGPGTRLLVL.

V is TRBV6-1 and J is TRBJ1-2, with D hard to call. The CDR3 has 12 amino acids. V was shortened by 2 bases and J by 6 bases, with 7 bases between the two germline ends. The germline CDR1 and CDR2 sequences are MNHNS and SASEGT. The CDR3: CASSERFDGYTF. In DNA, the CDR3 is TGTGCCAGCAGTGAACGTTTTGATGGCTACACCTTC.

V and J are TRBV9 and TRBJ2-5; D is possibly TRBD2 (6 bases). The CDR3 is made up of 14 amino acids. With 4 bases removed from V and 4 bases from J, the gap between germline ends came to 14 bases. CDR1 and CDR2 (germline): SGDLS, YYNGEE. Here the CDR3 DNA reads TGTGCCAGCAGCCCCTACGGGGGAGGAGAGACCCAGTACTTC. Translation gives CASSPYGGGETQYF.

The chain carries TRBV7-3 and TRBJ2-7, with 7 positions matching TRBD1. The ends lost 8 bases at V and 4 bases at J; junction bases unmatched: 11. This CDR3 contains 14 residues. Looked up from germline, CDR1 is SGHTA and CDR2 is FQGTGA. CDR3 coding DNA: TGTGCCAGCCAGGGGGATATGGGGAGATACGAGCAGTACTTC. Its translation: CASQGDMGRYEQYF.

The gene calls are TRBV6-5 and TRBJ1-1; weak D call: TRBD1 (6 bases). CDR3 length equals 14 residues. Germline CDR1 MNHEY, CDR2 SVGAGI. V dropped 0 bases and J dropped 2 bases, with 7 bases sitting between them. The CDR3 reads CASSYSDRNTEAFF. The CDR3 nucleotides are TGTGCCAGCAGTTACTCGGACAGAAACACTGAAGCTTTCTTT.

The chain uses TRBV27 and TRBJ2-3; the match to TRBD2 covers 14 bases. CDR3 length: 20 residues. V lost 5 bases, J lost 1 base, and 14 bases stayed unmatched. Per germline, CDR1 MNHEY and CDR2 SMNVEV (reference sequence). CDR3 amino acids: CASSRTLGLAGVVGTDTQYF. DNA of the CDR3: TGTGCCAGCAGTCGCACGCTGGGACTAGCGGGAGTCGTGGGCACAGATACGCAGTATTTT.

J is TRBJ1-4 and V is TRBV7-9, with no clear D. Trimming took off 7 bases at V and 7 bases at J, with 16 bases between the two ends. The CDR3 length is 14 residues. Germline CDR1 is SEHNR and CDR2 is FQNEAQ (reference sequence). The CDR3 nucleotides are TGTGCCAGCACCACGGGAGGCCGAGGTGAAAAACTGTTTTTT. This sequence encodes CASTTGGRGEKLFF.

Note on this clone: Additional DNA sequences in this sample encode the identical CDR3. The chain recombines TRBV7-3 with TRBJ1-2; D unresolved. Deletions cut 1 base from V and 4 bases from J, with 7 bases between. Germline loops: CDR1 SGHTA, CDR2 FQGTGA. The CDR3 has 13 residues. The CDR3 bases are TGTGCCAGCAGCTTAAGTCCGGGCTATGGCTACACCTTC. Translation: CASSLSPGYGYTF.

CDR3 amino acids: CASRSTGGGTGELFF. CDR3 sequence (DNA): TGTGCCAGCAGATCCACAGGCGGGGGCACCGGGGAGCTGTTTTTT. The J gene is TRBJ2-2, the V gene TRBV11-2; the match to TRBD2 covers 7 bases. Germline V CDR1 and CDR2: SGHAT, FQNNGV. This CDR3 has 15 residues. Trimming removed 6 bases from V and 4 bases from J; junction bases left unmatched: 8.

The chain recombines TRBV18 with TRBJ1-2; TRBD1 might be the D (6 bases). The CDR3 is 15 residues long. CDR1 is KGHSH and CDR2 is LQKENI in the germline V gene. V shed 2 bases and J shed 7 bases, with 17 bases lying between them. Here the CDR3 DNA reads TGTGCCAGCTCACCAGCTATCCCAGGGGCGGGTGGCTACACCTTC. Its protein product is CASSPAIPGAGGYTF.

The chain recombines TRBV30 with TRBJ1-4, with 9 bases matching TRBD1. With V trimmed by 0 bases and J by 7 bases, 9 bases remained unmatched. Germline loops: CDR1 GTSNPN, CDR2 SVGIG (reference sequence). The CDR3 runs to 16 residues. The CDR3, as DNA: TGTGCCTGGAGTGTCCCGGGACAGGGAGGGGCTGAAAAACTGTTTTTT. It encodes CAWSVPGQGGAEKLFF. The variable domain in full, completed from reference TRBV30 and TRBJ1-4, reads SQTIHQWPATLVQPVGSPLSLECTVEGTSNPNLYWYRQAAGRGLQLLFYSVGIGQISSEVPQNLSASRPQDRQFILSSKKLLLSDSGFYLCAWSVPGQGGAEKLFFGSGTQLSVL.

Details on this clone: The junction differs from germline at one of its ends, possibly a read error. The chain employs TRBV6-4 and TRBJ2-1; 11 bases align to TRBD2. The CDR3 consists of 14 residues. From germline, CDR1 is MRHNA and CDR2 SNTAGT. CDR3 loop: CATGTSGSYNEQFF. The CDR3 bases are TGCGCAACCGGGACTAGCGGATCCTACAATGAGCAGTTCTTC.

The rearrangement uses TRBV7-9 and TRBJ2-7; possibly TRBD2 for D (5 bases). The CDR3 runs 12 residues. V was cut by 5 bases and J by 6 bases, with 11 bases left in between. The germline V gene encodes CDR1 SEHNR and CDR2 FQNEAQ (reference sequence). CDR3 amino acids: CASSPDGVEQYF. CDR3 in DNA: TGTGCCAGCAGCCCGGACGGGGTCGAGCAGTACTTC.